This T cell receptor beta chain was obtained from a study of identical twins. The study, taken as a whole, reports: Without tracking the same donors, conclusions rested on cross-sectional statistical analysis. In cord blood, abundant beta clonotypes had fewer insertions; memory showed no trend.

This CDR3 spans 15 amino acids. The V gene lost 0 bases and the J gene lost 5 bases, with 13 bases spanning the gap. Germline CDR1 and CDR2: MNHEY and SMNVEV (reference sequence). TCRdb independently ran MiXCR on the 5' RACE reads; one entry per CDR3 protein. The profile shows 690,000 or so distinct CDR3 sequences, under 9% of them singletons. Turning to this clonotype: Its specificity is not known.

With no exceptions, donors were healthy Caucasians. The same sample was also used in a study of yellow fever vaccine responses in identical twins.

The chain joins TRBV27 to TRBJ1-2; D is perhaps TRBD1 (5 bases). Sample: PBMCs. This TCR was sampled from a woman under 30 in good health. The CDR3 is CASSLSWGSMYGYTF. CDR3 nucleotide sequence: TGTGCCAGCAGTTTATCTTGGGGCTCTATGTATGGCTACACCTTC.